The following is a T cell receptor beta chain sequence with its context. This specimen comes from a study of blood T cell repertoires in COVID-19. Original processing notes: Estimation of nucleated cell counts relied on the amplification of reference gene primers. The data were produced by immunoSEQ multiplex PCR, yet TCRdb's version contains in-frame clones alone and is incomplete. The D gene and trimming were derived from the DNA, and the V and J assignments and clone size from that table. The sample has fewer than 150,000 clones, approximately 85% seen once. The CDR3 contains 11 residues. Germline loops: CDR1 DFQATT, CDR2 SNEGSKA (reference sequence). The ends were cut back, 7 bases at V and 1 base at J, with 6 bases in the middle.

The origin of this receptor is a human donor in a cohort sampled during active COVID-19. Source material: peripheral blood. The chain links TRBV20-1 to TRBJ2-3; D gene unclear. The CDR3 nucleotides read TGCAGTGGCGGAGGCACAGATACGCAGTATTTT. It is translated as CSGGGTDTQYF.